The 6 T cell receptor beta chains given below trace back to one sample, sequenced in a study of blood T cell repertoires in COVID-19. Only in-frame clones appear in the TCRdb table, and some are missing; sequencing was by immunoSEQ multiplex PCR. This sample has 200,000 to 300,000 clones, with 70% to 90% found just once. Input material: peripheral blood. The receptors stem from a young man with active or convalescent COVID-19.

This chain joins TRBV19 and TRBJ1-3, with D uncertain. This CDR3 region has 14 residues. V was pared by 9 bases and J by 0 bases, with 12 bases between. The germline CDR1 and CDR2 sequences are LNHDA and SQIVND (reference sequence). The CDR3 DNA is TGTGCCAGCCAAACGAGGAGCTCTGGAAACACCATATATTTT. It encodes CASQTRSSGNTIYF.

This clone was found once. This chain connects TRBV4-3 to TRBJ2-7; D might be TRBD2 (6 bases). CDR1 and CDR2 from the germline V gene are LGHNA and YSLEER. V was pared by 0 bases and J by 0 bases, with 18 bases between. The CDR3 spans 18 residues. The CDR3 region has the DNA TGCGCCAGCAGCCAAGATTGGGCGGGACCCTCTAGCTCCTACGAGCAGTACTTC. Its protein product is CASSQDWAGPSSSYEQYF.

The V gene is TRBV7-3, the J gene TRBJ2-5; maybe TRBD2 (5 bases). There are 13 residues in the CDR3. Deletions cut 3 bases from V and 4 bases from J, with 9 bases between. Germline loops: CDR1 SGHTA, CDR2 FQGTGA. The CDR3 coding sequence is TGTGCCAGCAGCTTCCGCGCGGGAGAGACCCAGTACTTC. Encoded protein: CASSFRAGETQYF.

This chain uses TRBV28 with TRBJ2-7; TRBD2 agrees at 10 bases. Germline V gives CDR1 MDHEN, CDR2 SYDVKM. V gave up 5 bases and J gave up 5 bases; unmatched junction bases: 9. The CDR3 is 15 amino acids. Written as DNA, the CDR3 is TGTGCCAGCAGTCCCCCGCTAGCGGGGGACCACGAGCAGTACTTC. Amino acid sequence: CASSPPLAGDHEQYF.

Only one count was recorded for this clone. This chain joins TRBV5-1 and TRBJ2-5; D is perhaps TRBD2 (6 bases). V was clipped by 0 bases and J by 4 bases, with 10 bases between them. CDR1 is SGHRS, CDR2 YFSETQ, per germline. The CDR3 spans 14 residues. The DNA of the CDR3 is TGCGCCAGCAGCTTGGAGGCGGGGAGAGAGACCCAGTACTTC. Its protein is CASSLEAGRETQYF.

The rearrangement joins TRBV28 to TRBJ1-1; D is undetermined. CDR1 is MDHEN, CDR2 SYDVKM, per germline. The CDR3 covers 14 residues. Trimming stripped 6 bases from V and 0 bases from J, with 11 bases between. CDR3 amino acids: CASSSGGLNTEAFF. The DNA of the CDR3 is TGTGCCAGCAGCTCGGGAGGCTTGAACACTGAAGCTTTCTTT.